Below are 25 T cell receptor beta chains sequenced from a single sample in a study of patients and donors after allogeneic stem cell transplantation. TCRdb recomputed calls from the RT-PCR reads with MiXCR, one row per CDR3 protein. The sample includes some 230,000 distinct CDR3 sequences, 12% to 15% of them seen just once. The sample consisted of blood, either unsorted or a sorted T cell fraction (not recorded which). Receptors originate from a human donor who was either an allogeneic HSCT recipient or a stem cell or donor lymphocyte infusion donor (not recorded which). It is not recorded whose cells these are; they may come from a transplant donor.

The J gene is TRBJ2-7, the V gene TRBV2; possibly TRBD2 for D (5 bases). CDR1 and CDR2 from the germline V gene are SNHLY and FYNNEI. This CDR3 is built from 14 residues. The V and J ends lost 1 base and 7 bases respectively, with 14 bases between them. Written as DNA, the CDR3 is TGTGCCAGCAGTGAAGAGTCGGCGGGCTTGGAGCAGTACTTC. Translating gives CASSEESAGLEQYF.

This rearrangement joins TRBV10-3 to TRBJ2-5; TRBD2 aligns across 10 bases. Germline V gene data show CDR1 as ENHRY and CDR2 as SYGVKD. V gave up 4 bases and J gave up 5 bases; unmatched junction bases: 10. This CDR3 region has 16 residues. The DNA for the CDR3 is TGTGCCATCAGTGGGGGAGTAGCGGGGGGTCGGGAGACCCAGTACTTC. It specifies CAISGGVAGGRETQYF.

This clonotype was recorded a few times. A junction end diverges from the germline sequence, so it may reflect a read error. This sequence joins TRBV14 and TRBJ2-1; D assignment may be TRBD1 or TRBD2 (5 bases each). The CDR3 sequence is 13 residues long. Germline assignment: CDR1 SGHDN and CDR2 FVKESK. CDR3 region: CASSLNSGRPIRF. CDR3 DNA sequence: TGTGCCAGCAGCCTGAATTCGGGACGCCCGATCCGCTTC.

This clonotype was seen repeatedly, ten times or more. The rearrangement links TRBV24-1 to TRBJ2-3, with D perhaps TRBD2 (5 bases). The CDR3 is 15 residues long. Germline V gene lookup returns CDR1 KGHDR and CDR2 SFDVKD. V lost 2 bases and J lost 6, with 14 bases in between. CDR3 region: CATSDSLGNQDTQYF. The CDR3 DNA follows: TGTGCCACCAGTGATTCACTAGGTAACCAGGATACGCAGTATTTT.

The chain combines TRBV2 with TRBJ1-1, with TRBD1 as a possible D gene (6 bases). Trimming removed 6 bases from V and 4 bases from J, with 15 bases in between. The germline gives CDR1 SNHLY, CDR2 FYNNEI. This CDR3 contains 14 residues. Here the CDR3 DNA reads TGTGCCAGCAGAGTGTTCGGGGGCGTCACTGAAGCTTTCTTT. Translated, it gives CASRVFGGVTEAFF. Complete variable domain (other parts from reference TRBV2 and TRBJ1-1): EPEVTQTPSHQVTQMGQEVILRCVPISNHLYFYWYRQILGQKVEFLVSFYNNEISEKSEIFDDQFSVERPDGSNFTLKIRSTKLEDSAMYFCASRVFGGVTEAFFGQGTRLTVV.

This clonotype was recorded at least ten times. The CDR3 loop is CSAGTSGRGYNEQFF. In DNA form, the CDR3 reads TGCAGTGCCGGGACTAGCGGGAGGGGATACAATGAGCAGTTCTTC. The genes are TRBV20-1 and TRBJ2-1; 16 nucleotides match TRBD2. The V segment lost 6 bases and the J segment 4 bases; nucleotides outside the gene matches: 3. The CDR3 is made up of 15 amino acids. Germline V lookup: CDR1 DFQATT, CDR2 SNEGSKA (reference sequence).

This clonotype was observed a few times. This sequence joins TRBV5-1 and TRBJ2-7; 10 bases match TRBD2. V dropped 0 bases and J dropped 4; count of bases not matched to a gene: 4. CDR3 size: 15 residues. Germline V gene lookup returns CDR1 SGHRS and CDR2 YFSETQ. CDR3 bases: TGCGCCAGCAGCTTGGAACCTAGCGGGAGTTACGAGCAGTACTTC. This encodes CASSLEPSGSYEQYF.

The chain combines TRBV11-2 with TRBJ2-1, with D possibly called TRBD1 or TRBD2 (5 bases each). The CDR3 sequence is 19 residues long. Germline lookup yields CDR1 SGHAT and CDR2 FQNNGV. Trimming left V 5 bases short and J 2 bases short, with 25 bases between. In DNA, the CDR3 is TGTGCCAGCAGCCCCCCCGGCCGGGGCGGTATCGCGCCCTACAATGAGCAGTTCTTC. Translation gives CASSPPGRGGIAPYNEQFF.

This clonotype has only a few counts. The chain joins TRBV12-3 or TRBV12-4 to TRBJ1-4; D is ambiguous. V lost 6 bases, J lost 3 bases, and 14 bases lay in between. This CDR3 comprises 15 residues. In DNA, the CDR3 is TGTGCCAGCAGACCCTTTTGGGCGCCTAATGAAAAACTGTTTTTT. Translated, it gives CASRPFWAPNEKLFF.

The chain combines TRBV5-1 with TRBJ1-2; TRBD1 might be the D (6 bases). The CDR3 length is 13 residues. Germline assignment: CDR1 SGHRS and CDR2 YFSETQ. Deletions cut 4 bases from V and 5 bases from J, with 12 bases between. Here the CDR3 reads CASSRDTGYGYTF. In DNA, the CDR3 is TGCGCCAGCAGCCGGGACACGGGATATGGCTACACCTTC. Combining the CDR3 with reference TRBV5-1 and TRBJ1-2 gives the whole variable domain KAGVTQTPRYLIKTRGQQVTLSCSPISGHRSVSWYQQTPGQGLQFLFEYFSETQRNKGNFPGRFSGRQFSNSRSEMNVSTLELGDSALYLCASSRDTGYGYTFGSGTRLTVV.

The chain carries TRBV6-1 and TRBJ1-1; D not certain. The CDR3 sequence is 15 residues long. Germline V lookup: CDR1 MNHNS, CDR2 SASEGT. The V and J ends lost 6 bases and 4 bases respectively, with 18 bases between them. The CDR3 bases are TGTGCCAGCAGCCGAGGAAAGGCCGGCTCCACTGAAGCTTTCTTT. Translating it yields CASSRGKAGSTEAFF.

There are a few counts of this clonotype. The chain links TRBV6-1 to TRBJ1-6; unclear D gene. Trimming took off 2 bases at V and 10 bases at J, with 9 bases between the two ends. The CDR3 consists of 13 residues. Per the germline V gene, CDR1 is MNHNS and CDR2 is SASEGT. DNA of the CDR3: TGTGCCAGCAGTGAAAACAGACGATCACCCCTCCACTTT. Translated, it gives CASSENRRSPLHF.

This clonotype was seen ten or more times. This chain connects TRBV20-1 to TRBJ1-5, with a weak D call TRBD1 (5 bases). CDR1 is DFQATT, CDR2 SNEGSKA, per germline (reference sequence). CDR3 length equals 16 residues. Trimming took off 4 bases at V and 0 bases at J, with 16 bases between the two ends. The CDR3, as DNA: TGCAGTGCTATAAAAGGGGCGGGGGATAGCAATCAGCCCCAGCATTTT. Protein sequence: CSAIKGAGDSNQPQHF.

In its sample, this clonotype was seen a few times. The CDR3 region is CASSFDSGLGEQYF. The DNA of the CDR3 is TGTGCCAGCAGTTTCGACAGCGGCCTTGGGGAGCAGTACTTC. The chain employs TRBV27 and TRBJ2-7, with D perhaps assigned TRBD1 or TRBD2 (5 bases each). V lost 3 bases, J lost 7 bases, and 16 bases lay in between. This CDR3 has 14 residues. Germline values: CDR1 MNHEY, CDR2 SMNVEV (reference sequence).

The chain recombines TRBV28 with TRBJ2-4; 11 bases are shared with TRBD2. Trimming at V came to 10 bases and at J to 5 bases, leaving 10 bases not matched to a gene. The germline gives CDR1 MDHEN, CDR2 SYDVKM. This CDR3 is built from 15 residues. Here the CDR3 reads CATSKTSGNQNIQYF. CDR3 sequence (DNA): TGTGCCACTTCAAAGACTAGCGGGAACCAAAACATTCAGTACTTC.

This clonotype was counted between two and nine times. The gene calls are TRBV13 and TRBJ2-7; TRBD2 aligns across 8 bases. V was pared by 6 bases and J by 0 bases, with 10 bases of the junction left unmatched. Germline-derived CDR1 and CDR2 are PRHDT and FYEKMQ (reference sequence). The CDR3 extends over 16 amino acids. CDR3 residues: CASRVERGTTSYEQYF. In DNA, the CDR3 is TGTGCCAGCAGGGTTGAGCGGGGGACCACCTCCTACGAGCAGTACTTC. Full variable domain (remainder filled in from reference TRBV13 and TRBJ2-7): AAGVIQSPRHLIKEKRETATLKCYPIPRHDTVYWYQQGPGQDPQFLISFYEKMQSDKGSIPDRFSAQQFSDYHSELNMSSLELGDSALYFCASRVERGTTSYEQYFGPGTRLTVT.

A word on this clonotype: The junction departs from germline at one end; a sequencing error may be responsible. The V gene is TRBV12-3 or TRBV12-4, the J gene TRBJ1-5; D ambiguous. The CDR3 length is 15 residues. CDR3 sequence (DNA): TGTGCCACCAGTTTAGAGGGTATGAGGCGACAGCCCCAGCATTTT. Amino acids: CATSLEGMRRQPQHF.

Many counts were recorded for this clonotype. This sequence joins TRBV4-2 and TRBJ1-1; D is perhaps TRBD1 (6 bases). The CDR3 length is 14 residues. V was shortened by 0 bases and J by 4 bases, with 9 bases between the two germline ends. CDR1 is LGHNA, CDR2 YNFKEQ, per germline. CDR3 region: CASSQDRGSTEAFF. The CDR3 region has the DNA TGTGCCAGCAGCCAAGATAGGGGGAGCACTGAAGCTTTCTTT.

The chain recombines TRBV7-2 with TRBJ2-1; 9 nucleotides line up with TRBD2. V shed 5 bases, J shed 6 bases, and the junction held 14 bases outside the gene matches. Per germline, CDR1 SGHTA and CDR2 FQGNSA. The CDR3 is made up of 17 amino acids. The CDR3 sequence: CASSRPTRASGTNEQFF. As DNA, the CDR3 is TGTGCCAGCAGCCGACCCACTCGGGCTAGCGGGACCAATGAGCAGTTCTTC.

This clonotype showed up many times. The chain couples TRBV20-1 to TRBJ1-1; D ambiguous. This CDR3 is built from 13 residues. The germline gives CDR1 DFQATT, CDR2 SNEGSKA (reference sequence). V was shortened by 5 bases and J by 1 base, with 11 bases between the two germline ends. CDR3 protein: CSAWSAGNTEAFF. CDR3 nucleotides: TGCAGTGCTTGGTCGGCAGGGAACACTGAAGCTTTCTTT.

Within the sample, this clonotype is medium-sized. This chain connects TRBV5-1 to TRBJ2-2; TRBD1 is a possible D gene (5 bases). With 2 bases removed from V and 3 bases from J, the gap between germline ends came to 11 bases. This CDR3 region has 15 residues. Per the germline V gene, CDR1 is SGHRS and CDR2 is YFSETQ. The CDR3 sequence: CASSFKGQDTGELFF. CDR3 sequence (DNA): TGCGCCAGCAGCTTCAAGGGGCAGGACACCGGGGAGCTGTTTTTT.

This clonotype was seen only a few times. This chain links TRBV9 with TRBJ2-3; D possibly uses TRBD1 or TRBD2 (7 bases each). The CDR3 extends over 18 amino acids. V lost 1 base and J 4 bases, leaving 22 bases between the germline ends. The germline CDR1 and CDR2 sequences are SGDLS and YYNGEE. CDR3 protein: CASSVSGRGPSFPDTQYF. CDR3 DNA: TGTGCCAGCAGCGTATCGGGGAGGGGGCCCAGTTTTCCAGATACGCAGTATTTT.

CDR3 amino acids: CASSQSTGRGYTF. In DNA, the CDR3 is TGTGCCAGCAGCCAATCGACAGGGAGGGGCTACACCTTC. The chain combines TRBV3-1 with TRBJ1-2; 7 bases match TRBD1. Germline V CDR1 and CDR2: LGHDT, YNNKEL (reference sequence). The CDR3 is 13 amino acids. Losses at the gene ends were 2 bases for V and 8 bases for J; bases not matched to a gene: 5.

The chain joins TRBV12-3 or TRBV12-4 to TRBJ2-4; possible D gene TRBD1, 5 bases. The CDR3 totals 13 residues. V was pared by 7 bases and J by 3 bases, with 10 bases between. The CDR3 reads CASKDRRKNIQYF. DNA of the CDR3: TGTGCCAGCAAAGACAGACGCAAAAACATTCAGTACTTC.

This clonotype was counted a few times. The CDR3 protein is CAIHPQGFGYGYTF. The CDR3 DNA is TGTGCCATACACCCGCAGGGTTTCGGGTATGGCTACACCTTC. The V gene is TRBV10-3, the J gene TRBJ1-2; D is perhaps TRBD1 (5 bases). Germline CDR1 and CDR2: ENHRY and SYGVKD. V was pared by 9 bases and J by 5 bases, with 19 bases between. The CDR3 covers 14 residues.